This entry lists 27 T cell receptor beta chains sequenced from one sample in a study of blood T cell repertoires in COVID-19. Method: immunoSEQ multiplex PCR; TCRdb's copy keeps in-frame clones and lacks some. The repertoire has 300,000 to 400,000 clones, 87% of them found once; the top ten carry 6% to 7%. Input material: peripheral blood. Receptor source: a woman between 50 and 59 years old with COVID-19, enrolled during active disease.

The CDR3 loop reads CASSAHRGRGISNYGYTF. For the CDR3, the DNA is TGCGCCAGCAGCGCGCACAGGGGGCGGGGAATCTCTAACTATGGCTACACCTTC. V and J are TRBV5-1 and TRBJ1-2, with 9 bases identical to TRBD1. Germline values: CDR1 SGHRS, CDR2 YFSETQ. With V trimmed by 4 bases and J by 0 bases, 13 bases remained unmatched. CDR3 length equals 18 residues.

This chain uses TRBV25-1 with TRBJ2-3; 7 bases line up with TRBD1. With 3 bases clipped from V and 2 bases from J, the junction kept 2 bases outside the gene matches. Germline V gene lookup returns CDR1 MGHDK and CDR2 SYGVNS. This CDR3 has 14 residues. CDR3 amino acids: CASSDRGYTDTQYF. CDR3 DNA: TGTGCCAGCAGTGACAGGGGGTACACAGATACGCAGTATTTT.

The chain joins TRBV3-1 (or the pseudogene TRBV3-2) to TRBJ1-2; D is perhaps TRBD1 (5 bases). CDR3 length: 15 residues. Germline V CDR1 and CDR2: LGHDT, YNNKEL (reference sequence). Trimming stripped 2 bases from V and 4 bases from J, with 14 bases between. In DNA, the CDR3 is TGTGCCAGCAGCCAAAGGGACTCTTGGGGCTATGGCTACACCTTC. It encodes CASSQRDSWGYGYTF.

In its sample, this clone was seen once. The V gene is TRBV13, the J gene TRBJ2-6, with 9 bases that match TRBD1. Losses at the gene ends were 7 bases for V and 4 bases for J; bases not matched to a gene: 5. CDR1 is PRHDT, CDR2 FYEKMQ, per germline (reference sequence). The CDR3 is 15 amino acids. CDR3 nucleotide sequence: TGTGCCAGCACCTACAGGGGGCTCGGGGCCAACGTCCTGACTTTC. Its translation is CASTYRGLGANVLTF.

J is TRBJ2-1 and V is TRBV7-2; TRBD2 matches 11 bases. The CDR3 spans 19 residues. Germline CDR1 and CDR2: SGHTA and FQGNSA. The J segment lost 0 bases and the V segment lost 5 bases, leaving 12 bases of the junction unmatched. The CDR3 nucleotides read TGTGCCAGCAGCCCCCGAGGTAGCGGGAGGGTAGGCTCCTACAATGAGCAGTTCTTC. Encoded protein: CASSPRGSGRVGSYNEQFF.

The V gene is TRBV6-5, the J gene TRBJ2-3; D gene ambiguous. The CDR3 has 12 residues. Trimming removed 7 bases at V and 7 bases at J, with 12 bases between. The germline gives CDR1 MNHEY, CDR2 SVGAGI. The CDR3 region has the DNA TGTGCCAGCATCGAAGGAGAGTATACGCAGTATTTT. It is translated as CASIEGEYTQYF.

This chain links TRBV4-3 with TRBJ2-5; 8 bases are shared with TRBD2. Germline V gene lookup returns CDR1 LGHNA and CDR2 YSLEER. CDR3 length: 14 amino acids. Losses at the gene ends were 1 base for V and 5 bases for J; bases not matched to a gene: 3. Written as DNA, the CDR3 is TGCGCCAGCAGCCAAGGGGGCGGGAGGGAGACCCAGTACTTC. Amino acids: CASSQGGGRETQYF.

Details on this clone: The same CDR3 also results from other DNA sequences found in this sample. The chain links TRBV5-1 to TRBJ1-5; D not certain. Deletions cut 4 bases from V and 0 bases from J, with 5 bases between. CDR1 and CDR2 (germline): SGHRS, YFSETQ. The CDR3 runs to 13 residues. CDR3 protein: CASSPSSNQPQHF. The CDR3 region has the DNA TGCGCCAGCAGCCCCAGTAGCAATCAGCCCCAGCATTTT.

The V call is TRBV4-3, the J call TRBJ2-1; D unresolved. The CDR3 length is 13 residues. Trimming pared 1 base from V and 5 bases from J, leaving 6 bases between. The germline V gene encodes CDR1 LGHNA and CDR2 YSLEER. CDR3 in DNA: TGCGCCAGCAGCCAAGGACTGCACAATGAGCAGTTCTTC. Translating gives CASSQGLHNEQFF.

This clone was counted between two and nine times. The chain links TRBV21-1 to TRBJ2-7; the table's D call, TRBD2, has no DNA check behind it. TRBV21-1 constitutes a pseudogene. The CDR3 contains 16 residues. This chain's CDR3 is CATYLDAEGDRYEQYF. The CDR3 nucleotides read TGTGCCACCTACTTAGACGCGGAGGGAGATCGCTACGAGCAGTACTTC.

This chain uses TRBV6-1 with TRBJ1-3, with TRBD1 as a possible D gene (6 bases). CDR3 length: 16 residues. Trimming stripped 4 bases from V and 2 bases from J, with 15 bases between. The germline CDR1 and CDR2 sequences are MNHNS and SASEGT. DNA for the CDR3: TGTGCCAGCAGTGCAATAGCCGGGACAACTGGAAACACCATATATTTT. Its translation is CASSAIAGTTGNTIYF.

This rearrangement joins TRBV12-3 or TRBV12-4 to TRBJ1-1, with TRBD1 matching over 7 bases. Losses at the gene ends were 6 bases for V and 10 bases for J; bases not matched to a gene: 11. The CDR3 length is 13 residues. CDR3 sequence: CASRAQGLWAAFF. CDR3 sequence (DNA): TGTGCCAGCAGGGCACAGGGGTTATGGGCAGCTTTCTTT.

This chain connects TRBV10-3 to TRBJ2-3, with 7 positions matching TRBD2. V trimming: 11 bases; J trimming: 5 bases; junction bases outside the gene matches: 16. The germline V gene encodes CDR1 ENHRY and CDR2 SYGVKD. The CDR3 consists of 15 residues. The CDR3 sequence: CASMAWGEGQDTQYF. CDR3 nucleotide sequence: TGTGCCTCCATGGCCTGGGGGGAGGGCCAAGATACGCAGTATTTT.

This clone was seen a single time. The J gene is TRBJ2-7, the V gene TRBV27; TRBD2 matches at 11 bases. Germline CDR1 reads MNHEY; CDR2 reads SMNVEV (reference sequence). This CDR3 contains 19 residues. The V and J ends lost 3 bases and 7 bases, in that order; junction bases with no gene match: 20. CDR3 bases: TGTGCCAGCAGTTTTCTAATCGGGACTAGCGGCAGGAGGGGAGGGGAGCAGTACTTC. Protein product: CASSFLIGTSGRRGGEQYF.

This clone was seen a single time. The chain combines TRBV6-2 or TRBV6-3 with TRBJ2-1, with 7 bases fitting TRBD1. The V gene end was trimmed by 0 bases and the J gene end by 13 bases; junction bases not matched to a gene: 6. The CDR3 runs 13 residues. From germline, CDR1 is MNHEY and CDR2 SVGEGT. As DNA, the CDR3 is TGTGCCAGCAGTTACTCGAGTAGGGACAGTCAGTTCTTC. Amino acid sequence: CASSYSSRDSQFF.

The chain recombines TRBV6-2 or TRBV6-3 with TRBJ2-1; 11 bases line up with TRBD2. The germline V gene has CDR1 MNHEY and CDR2 SVGEGT. The CDR3 contains 16 residues. The ends lost 2 bases at V and 6 bases at J; junction bases unmatched: 6. The CDR3 reads CASSYGGSGRANEQFF. In DNA form, the CDR3 reads TGTGCCAGCAGTTACGGGGGTAGCGGGAGGGCCAATGAGCAGTTCTTC.

The chain links TRBV13 to TRBJ1-5; 7 nucleotides match TRBD1. The V gene's germline CDR1 is PRHDT and CDR2 FYEKMQ (reference sequence). This CDR3 region has 15 residues. Trimming at V came to 6 bases and at J to 5 bases, leaving 10 bases not matched to a gene. DNA of the CDR3: TGTGCCAGCAGTCGACAGGGCGGGGGGGATCAGCCCCAGCATTTT. Translation gives CASSRQGGGDQPQHF.

The chain employs TRBV18 and TRBJ2-3, with TRBD2 as a possible D gene (5 bases). Germline CDR1 KGHSH, CDR2 LQKENI. CDR3 length equals 15 residues. V lost 0 bases and J lost 2, with 9 bases in between. CDR3 coding DNA: TGTGCCAGCTCACCACCGGGTAGCGACACAGATACGCAGTATTTT. It is translated as CASSPPGSDTDTQYF.

This clone was detected once. The chain's CDR3 is CASSPFQQETQYF. As DNA, the CDR3 is TGTGCCAGCTCACCGTTCCAGCAAGAGACCCAGTACTTC. This chain joins TRBV18 and TRBJ2-5; D unclear. Between the trimmed V and J ends, which lost 3 bases and 2 bases, there was a span of 7 bases. Germline-derived CDR1 and CDR2 are KGHSH and LQKENI. The CDR3 sequence is 13 residues long. The entire variable domain, with the rest obtained from reference TRBV18 and TRBJ2-5, is as follows: NAGVMQNPRHLVRRRGQEARLRCSPMKGHSHVYWYRQLPEEGLKFMVYLQKENIIDESGMPKERFSAEFPKEGPSILRIQQVVRGDSAAYFCASSPFQQETQYFGPGTRLLVL.

The chain is built from TRBV10-3 and TRBJ1-1, with a tentative D call TRBD1 (5 bases). This CDR3 is built from 14 residues. The germline V gene encodes CDR1 ENHRY and CDR2 SYGVKD. Trimming shortened V by 0 bases and J by 6 bases, and 11 bases separated the two germline ends. CDR3 protein: CAISESRVVAEAFF. In DNA form, the CDR3 reads TGTGCCATCAGTGAGTCCAGGGTTGTCGCTGAAGCTTTCTTT.

This clone is a singleton in its sample. J is TRBJ2-7 and V is TRBV6-2 or TRBV6-3; 11 bases match TRBD2. Germline CDR1 reads MNHEY; CDR2 reads SVGEGT. The CDR3 spans 14 residues. J was trimmed by 4 bases and V by 6 bases; bases with no gene match: 5. DNA for the CDR3: TGTGCCAGCAGCACTACTAGCGGGAGTTACGAGCAGTACTTC. Its protein product is CASSTTSGSYEQYF.

CDR3 in amino acids: CASSTTGINEKLFF. The CDR3 region has the DNA TGTGCCAGCAGCACCACAGGGATTAATGAAAAACTGTTTTTT. The V call is TRBV13, the J call TRBJ1-4; possibly TRBD1 for D (6 bases). The CDR3 is made up of 14 amino acids. V dropped 5 bases and J dropped 4 bases, with 11 bases sitting between them. CDR1 is PRHDT, CDR2 FYEKMQ, per germline (reference sequence).

The chain employs TRBV7-9 and TRBJ1-1; the D gene is possibly TRBD1 (5 bases). Germline CDR1 and CDR2: SEHNR and FQNEAQ (reference sequence). The CDR3 is made up of 12 amino acids. The germline V and J ends were trimmed by 7 bases and 6 bases, with 12 bases remaining between them. In DNA form, the CDR3 reads TGTGCCAGCAACCGCGGGGGGTCTGAAGCTTTCTTT. This translates into CASNRGGSEAFF.

The chain uses TRBV5-4 and TRBJ2-2; maybe TRBD1 (5 bases). The germline V gene encodes CDR1 SGHNT and CDR2 YYREEE (reference sequence). V was shortened by 3 bases and J by 0 bases, with 9 bases between the two germline ends. The CDR3 loop spans 15 amino acids. In DNA, the CDR3 is TGTGCCAGCAGCTCATCGACAGCGAACACCGGGGAGCTGTTTTTT. It is translated as CASSSSTANTGELFF. The variable domain in full, with the rest retrieved from reference TRBV5-4 and TRBJ2-2, is ETGVTQSPTHLIKTRGQQVTLRCSSQSGHNTVSWYQQALGQGPQFIFQYYREEENGRGNFPPRFSGLQFPNYSSELNVNALELDDSALYLCASSSSTANTGELFFGEGSRLTVL.

This clone was seen only once. The CDR3 nucleotides read TGTGCCAGCAGCTTTACGGGCTATGGCTACACCTTC. This sequence encodes CASSFTGYGYTF. This sequence joins TRBV7-9 and TRBJ1-2, with D unresolved. The CDR3 loop spans 12 amino acids. V lost 3 bases to trimming and J lost 4 bases, with 6 bases between them. CDR1 SEHNR and CDR2 FQNEAQ come from the germline V gene (reference sequence).

The chain is built from TRBV30 and TRBJ1-1; possible D gene TRBD1, 6 bases. In germline, CDR1 is GTSNPN, CDR2 SVGIG (reference sequence). The length of the CDR3 is 13 residues. The CDR3 DNA sequence: TGTGCGAGGACGGGACACTTGAACACTGAAGCTTTCTTT. Its translation: CARTGHLNTEAFF.

This chain uses TRBV7-9 with TRBJ1-4; 8 bases align to TRBD1. The CDR3 runs to 16 residues. V dropped 0 bases and J dropped 8; count of bases not matched to a gene: 8. In germline, CDR1 is SEHNR, CDR2 FQNEAQ (reference sequence). The CDR3 loop is CASSLAVEQGGEKLFF. The DNA of the CDR3 is TGTGCCAGCAGCTTAGCGGTTGAACAGGGGGGCGAAAAACTGTTTTTT.